This T cell receptor (beta chain) is from a study of T cells in localized non-small cell lung cancer. Method: immunoSEQ multiplex PCR; TCRdb's copy keeps in-frame clones and lacks some. The sample lists 40,000 to 60,000 clones, roughly 79% occurring once. The sample consisted of peripheral blood mononuclear cells, taken before any cancer treatment. The sequence derives from a man aged 35 to 70 with stage III lung adenocarcinoma.

CDR3 nucleotide sequence: TGTGCCACCAGCAGTCGGACAGGGCGAATCGACAATGAGCAGTTCTTC. This sequence encodes CATSSRTGRIDNEQFF. The rearrangement uses TRBV15 and TRBJ2-1; TRBD1 matches 8 bases. The CDR3 covers 16 residues. Germline CDR1 reads LNHNV; CDR2 reads YYDKDF (reference sequence). The V and J ends lost 3 bases and 5 bases, in that order; junction bases with no gene match: 9.